This entry describes one T cell receptor (beta chain). No antigen is known for it. The data stem from a study of T cells in narcolepsy. The overall study: Enrolled donors included narcolepsy type 1 or type 2 patients and healthy controls.

This table comes from immunoSEQ multiplex PCR, and its TCRdb copy is limited to in-frame clones, with some not included. Altogether some 30,000 clones are present, roughly 80% being singletons, with the ten largest covering roughly 1%. This CDR3 region has 15 residues. The V and J ends lost 0 bases and 2 bases, in that order; junction bases with no gene match: 4. Germline values: CDR1 SGHRS, CDR2 YFSETQ. Study findings and constraints: HCRT-specific and TRIB2-specific autoreactive clonotypes appeared among same-patient CSF and blood CD4+ clonotypes. Some memory CD4+ repertoires had no autoreactive clone sequences. Healthy controls reportedly lacked the autoreactive clonotypes serially found in patients' blood.

The TCR sequence derives from a human donor in good health. The V call is TRBV5-1, the J call TRBJ1-2; 7 bases are a match to TRBD1. Input material: memory (CD45RA-) CD4+ T cells from blood. CDR3 nucleotide sequence: TGCGCCAGCAGCTTGGCCTCAGGGGGGAACTATGGCTACACCTTC. Translating gives CASSLASGGNYGYTF.